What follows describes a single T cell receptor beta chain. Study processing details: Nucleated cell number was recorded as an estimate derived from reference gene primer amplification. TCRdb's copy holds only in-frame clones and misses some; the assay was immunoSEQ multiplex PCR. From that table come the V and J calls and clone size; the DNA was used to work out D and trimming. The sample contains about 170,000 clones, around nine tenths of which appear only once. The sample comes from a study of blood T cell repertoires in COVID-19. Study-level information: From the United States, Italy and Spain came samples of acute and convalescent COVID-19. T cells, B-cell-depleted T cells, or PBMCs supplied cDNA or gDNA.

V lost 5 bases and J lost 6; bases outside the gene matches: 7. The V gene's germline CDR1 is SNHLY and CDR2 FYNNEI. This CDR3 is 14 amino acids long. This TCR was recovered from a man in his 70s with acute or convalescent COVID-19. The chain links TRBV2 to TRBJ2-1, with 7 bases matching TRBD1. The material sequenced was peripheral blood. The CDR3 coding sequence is TGTGCCAGCAGTACAGGGGAGATGGGCAATGAGCAGTTCTTC. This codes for CASSTGEMGNEQFF.